This T cell receptor beta chain derives from a study of T cell responses to AZD1222 COVID-19 vaccine. Whole-study results and caveats: Donors were mostly white British, more females; clonal diversity possibly underestimated.

As to this clone: Its antigen is still unknown.

Some clones are missing from TCRdb's copy, which holds only in-frame ones; the method was immunoSEQ multiplex PCR. The sample lists some 200,000 clones, more than 85% seen once, with less than 1.2% in the top ten. Trimming stripped 0 bases from V and 10 bases from J, with 10 bases between. Germline assignment: CDR1 SGHNT and CDR2 YYREEE (reference sequence). The CDR3 covers 12 residues. This receptor was obtained from an adult in good health. Sequencing was performed on peripheral blood, taken on day 0 of MenACWY control vaccination. The gene calls are TRBV5-4 and TRBJ1-1; unclear D gene. The CDR3 DNA is TGTGCCAGCAGCTTGGTTGACGCCGTAGCTTTCTTT. It codes for CASSLVDAVAFF.